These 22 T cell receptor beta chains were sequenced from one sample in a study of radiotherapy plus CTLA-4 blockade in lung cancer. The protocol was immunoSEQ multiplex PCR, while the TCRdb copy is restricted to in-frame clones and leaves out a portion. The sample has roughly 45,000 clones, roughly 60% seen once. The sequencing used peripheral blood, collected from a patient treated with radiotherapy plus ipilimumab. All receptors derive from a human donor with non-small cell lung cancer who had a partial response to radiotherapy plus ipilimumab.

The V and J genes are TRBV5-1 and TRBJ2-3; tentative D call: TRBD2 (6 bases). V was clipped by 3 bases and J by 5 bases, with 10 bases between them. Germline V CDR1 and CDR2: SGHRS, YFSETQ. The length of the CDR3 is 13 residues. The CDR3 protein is CASSSGSGDTQYF. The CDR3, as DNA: TGCGCCAGCAGCTCCGGGAGTGGAGATACGCAGTATTTT.

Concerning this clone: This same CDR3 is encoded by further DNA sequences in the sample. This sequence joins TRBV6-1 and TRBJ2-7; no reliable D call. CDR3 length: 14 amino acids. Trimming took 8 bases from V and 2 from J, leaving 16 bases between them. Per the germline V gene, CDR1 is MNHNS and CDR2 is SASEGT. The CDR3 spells CASRKPTPPYEQYF. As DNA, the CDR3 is TGTGCCAGCCGCAAGCCCACCCCGCCCTACGAGCAGTACTTC.

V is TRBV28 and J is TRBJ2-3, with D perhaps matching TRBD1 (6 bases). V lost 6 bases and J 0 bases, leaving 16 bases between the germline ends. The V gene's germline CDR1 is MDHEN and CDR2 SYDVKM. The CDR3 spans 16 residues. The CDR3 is CASRGSDRTSTDTQYF. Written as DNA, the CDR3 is TGTGCCAGCAGGGGGTCGGACAGAACTAGCACAGATACGCAGTATTTT.

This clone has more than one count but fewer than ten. In nucleotides, the CDR3 is TGTGCCAGCAGCTTAAAAGAGGATTATGGCTACACCTTC. Translating gives CASSLKEDYGYTF. The V call is TRBV7-9, the J call TRBJ1-2; D is undetermined. The CDR3 covers 13 residues. The V end lost 2 bases, the J end lost 5 bases, and 9 bases lay between the germline ends. The germline gives CDR1 SEHNR, CDR2 FQNEAQ (reference sequence).

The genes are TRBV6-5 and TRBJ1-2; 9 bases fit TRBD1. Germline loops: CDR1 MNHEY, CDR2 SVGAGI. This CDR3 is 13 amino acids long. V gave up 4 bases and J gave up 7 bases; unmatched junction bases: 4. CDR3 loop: CASSSGTGLGYTF. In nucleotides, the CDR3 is TGTGCCAGCAGTTCCGGGACAGGGCTTGGCTACACCTTC.

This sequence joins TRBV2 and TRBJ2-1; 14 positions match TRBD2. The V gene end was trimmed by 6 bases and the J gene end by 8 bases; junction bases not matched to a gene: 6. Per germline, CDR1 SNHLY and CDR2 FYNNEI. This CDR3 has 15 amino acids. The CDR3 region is CASRRLAGGLDEQFF. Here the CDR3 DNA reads TGTGCCAGCAGAAGACTAGCGGGGGGGCTTGATGAGCAGTTCTTC. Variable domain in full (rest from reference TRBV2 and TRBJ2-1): EPEVTQTPSHQVTQMGQEVILRCVPISNHLYFYWYRQILGQKVEFLVSFYNNEISEKSEIFDDQFSVERPDGSNFTLKIRSTKLEDSAMYFCASRRLAGGLDEQFFGPGTRLTVL.

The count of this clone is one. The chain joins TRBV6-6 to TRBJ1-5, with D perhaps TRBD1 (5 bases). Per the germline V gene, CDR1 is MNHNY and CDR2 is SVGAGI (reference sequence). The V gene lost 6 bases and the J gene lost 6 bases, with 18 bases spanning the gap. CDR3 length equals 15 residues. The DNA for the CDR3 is TGTGCCAGCAGCCAATCTGGGAGGGGCGGTCAGCCCCAGCATTTT. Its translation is CASSQSGRGGQPQHF.

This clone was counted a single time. The CDR3 DNA is TGTGCCAGCAGCGGCACAGGGGGCCTATCTTTCTTT. Translation gives CASSGTGGLSFF. The V gene is TRBV9, the J gene TRBJ1-1; 9 bases align to TRBD1. J lost 12 bases, V lost 3 bases, and 6 bases had no gene match. CDR3 length: 12 residues. Germline CDR1 reads SGDLS; CDR2 reads YYNGEE.

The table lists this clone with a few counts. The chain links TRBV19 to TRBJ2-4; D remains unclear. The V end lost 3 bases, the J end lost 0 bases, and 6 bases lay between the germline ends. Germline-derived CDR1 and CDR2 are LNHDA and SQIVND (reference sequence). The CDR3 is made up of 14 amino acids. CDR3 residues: CASSIPLAKNIQYF. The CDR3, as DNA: TGTGCCAGTAGTATCCCCCTAGCCAAAAACATTCAGTACTTC. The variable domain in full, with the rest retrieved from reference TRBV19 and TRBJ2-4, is DGGITQSPKYLFRKEGQNVTLSCEQNLNHDAMYWYRQDPGQGLRLIYYSQIVNDFQKGDIAEGYSVSREKKESFPLTVTSAQKNPTAFYLCASSIPLAKNIQYFGAGTRLSVL.

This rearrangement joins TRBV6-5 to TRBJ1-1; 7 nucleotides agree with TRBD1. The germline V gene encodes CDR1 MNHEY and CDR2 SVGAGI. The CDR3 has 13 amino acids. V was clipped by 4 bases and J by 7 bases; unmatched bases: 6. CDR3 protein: CASSFDRAGEAFF. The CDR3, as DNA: TGTGCCAGCAGTTTCGACAGGGCTGGTGAAGCTTTCTTT.

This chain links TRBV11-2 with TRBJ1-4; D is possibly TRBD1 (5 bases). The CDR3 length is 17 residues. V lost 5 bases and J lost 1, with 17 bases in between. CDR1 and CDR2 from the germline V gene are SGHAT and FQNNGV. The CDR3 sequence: CASSPGRQGGTNEKLFF. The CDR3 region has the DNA TGTGCCAGCAGCCCTGGGCGGCAGGGCGGAACTAATGAAAAACTGTTTTTT.

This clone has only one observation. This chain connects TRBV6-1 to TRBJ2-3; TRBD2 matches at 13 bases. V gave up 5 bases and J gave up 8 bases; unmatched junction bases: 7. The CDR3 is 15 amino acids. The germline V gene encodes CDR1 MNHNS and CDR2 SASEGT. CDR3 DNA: TGTGCCAGCAGTTTGGGACTAGCGGGGATCGCTACGCAGTATTTT. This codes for CASSLGLAGIATQYF.

The CDR3 loop reads CASSLDRGLYGYTF. The CDR3 DNA follows: TGCGCCAGCAGCTTGGACAGGGGACTCTATGGCTACACCTTC. The chain combines TRBV5-1 with TRBJ1-2; 7 bases fit TRBD1. The CDR3 covers 14 residues. J was trimmed by 4 bases and V by 0 bases; bases with no gene match: 3. CDR1 and CDR2 from the germline V gene are SGHRS and YFSETQ.

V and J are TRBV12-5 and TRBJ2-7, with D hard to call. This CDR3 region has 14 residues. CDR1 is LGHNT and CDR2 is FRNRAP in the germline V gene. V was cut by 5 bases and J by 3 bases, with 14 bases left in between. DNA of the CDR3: TGTGCTAGTGGTCCGCCCGACATGAACTACGAGCAGTACTTC. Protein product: CASGPPDMNYEQYF.

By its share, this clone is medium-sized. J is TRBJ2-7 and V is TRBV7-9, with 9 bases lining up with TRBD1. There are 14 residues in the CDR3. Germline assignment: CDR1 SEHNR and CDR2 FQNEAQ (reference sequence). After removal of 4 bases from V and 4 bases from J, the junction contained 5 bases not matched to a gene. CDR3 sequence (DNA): TGTGCCAGCAGCTCGGGACAGGGTAAATACGAGCAGTACTTC. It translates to CASSSGQGKYEQYF.

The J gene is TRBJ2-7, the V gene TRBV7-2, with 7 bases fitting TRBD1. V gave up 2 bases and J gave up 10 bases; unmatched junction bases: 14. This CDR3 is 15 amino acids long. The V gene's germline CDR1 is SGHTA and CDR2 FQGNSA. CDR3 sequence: CASSLLTGFDGVQYF. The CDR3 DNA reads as TGTGCCAGCAGCTTATTGACAGGGTTCGATGGGGTCCAGTACTTC.

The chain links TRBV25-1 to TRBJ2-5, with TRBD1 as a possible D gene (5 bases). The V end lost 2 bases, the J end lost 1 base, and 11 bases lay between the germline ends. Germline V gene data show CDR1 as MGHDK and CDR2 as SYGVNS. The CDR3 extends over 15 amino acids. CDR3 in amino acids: CASSEKGVFQETQYF. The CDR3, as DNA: TGTGCCAGCAGTGAAAAAGGGGTTTTCCAAGAGACCCAGTACTTC.

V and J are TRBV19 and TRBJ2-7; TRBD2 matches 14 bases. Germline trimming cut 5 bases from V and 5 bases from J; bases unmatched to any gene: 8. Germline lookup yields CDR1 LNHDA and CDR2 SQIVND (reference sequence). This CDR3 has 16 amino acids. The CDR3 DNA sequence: TGTGCCAGTAGTCTAGGTTCGGGACTAGCGGGAGACGAGCAGTACTTC. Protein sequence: CASSLGSGLAGDEQYF.

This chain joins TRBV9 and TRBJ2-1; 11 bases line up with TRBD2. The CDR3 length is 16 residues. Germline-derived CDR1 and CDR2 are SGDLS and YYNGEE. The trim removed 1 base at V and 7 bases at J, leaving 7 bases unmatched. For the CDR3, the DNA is TGTGCCAGCAGCGTATCCCCGACTAGCGGGATGAATGAGCAGTTCTTC. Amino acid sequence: CASSVSPTSGMNEQFF. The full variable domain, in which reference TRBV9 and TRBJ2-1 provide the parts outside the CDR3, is DSGVTQTPKHLITATGQRVTLRCSPRSGDLSVYWYQQSLDQGLQFLIQYYNGEERAKGNILERFSAQQFPDLHSELNLSSLELGDSALYFCASSVSPTSGMNEQFFGPGTRLTVL.

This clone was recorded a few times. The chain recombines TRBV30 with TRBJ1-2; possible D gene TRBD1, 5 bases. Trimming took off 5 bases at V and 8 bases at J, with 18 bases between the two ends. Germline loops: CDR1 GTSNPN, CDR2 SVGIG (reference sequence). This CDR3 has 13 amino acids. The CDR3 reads CAWDAGTLSGYTF. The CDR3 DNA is TGTGCCTGGGACGCAGGGACTTTGAGCGGCTACACCTTC.

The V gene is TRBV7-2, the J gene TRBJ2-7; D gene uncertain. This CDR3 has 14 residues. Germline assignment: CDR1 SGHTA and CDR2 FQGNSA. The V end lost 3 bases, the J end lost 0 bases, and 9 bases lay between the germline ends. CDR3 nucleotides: TGTGCCAGCAGCTTGAGACAATCCTCCTACGAGCAGTACTTC. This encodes CASSLRQSSYEQYF. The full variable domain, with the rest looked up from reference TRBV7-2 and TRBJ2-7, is GAGVSQSPSNKVTEKGKDVELRCDPISGHTALYWYRQSLGQGLEFLIYFQGNSAPDKSGLPSDRFSAERTGGSVSTLTIQRTQQEDSAVYLCASSLRQSSYEQYFGPGTRLTVT.

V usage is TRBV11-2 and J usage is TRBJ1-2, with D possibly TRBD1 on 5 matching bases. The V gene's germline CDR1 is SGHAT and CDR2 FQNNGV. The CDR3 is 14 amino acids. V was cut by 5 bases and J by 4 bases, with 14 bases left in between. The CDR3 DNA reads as TGTGCCAGCAGCACCAGGACAAACAGCTATGGCTACACCTTC. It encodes CASSTRTNSYGYTF.